Shown below are 21 T cell receptor beta chains from a single sample sequenced in a study of beta chain features in type 1 diabetes. Whole-study findings and limits: Shorter TCRB CDR3s, moderately but significantly so, were found in Type 1 diabetes patients in all four CD4+ subsets.

These receptors have no known antigen. Expressed TCRB transcripts were sequenced, since all the RNA that had been isolated was reverse transcribed. Sequencing used immunoSEQ multiplex PCR; TCRdb keeps in-frame clones, though not all of them. The sample lists around 120,000 clones, roughly 17% seen once, with 2.6% in the top ten. The source material was central memory CD4+ T cells from blood. The receptors originated from a man aged 18 to 29 with type 1 diabetes.

At least ten counts were recorded for this clone. The chain is built from TRBV29-1 and TRBJ2-7; 8 positions match TRBD2. CDR3 length: 13 residues. Per germline, CDR1 SQVTM and CDR2 ANQGSEA. With V trimmed by 4 bases and J by 3 bases, 5 bases remained unmatched. CDR3 in DNA: TGCAGCGTTGTCCCGGGAGGGAACTACGAGCAGTACTTC. It codes for CSVVPGGNYEQYF.

This clone occurred many times. The same CDR3 can be traced to other DNA sequences in this sample. This rearrangement joins TRBV18 to TRBJ2-5; D gene uncertain. There are 11 residues in the CDR3. V lost 3 bases to trimming and J lost 3 bases, with 2 bases between them. Germline V gene sequence: CDR1 KGHSH, CDR2 LQKENI. DNA for the CDR3: TGTGCCAGCTCACCCGAAGAGACCCAGTACTTC. It codes for CASSPEETQYF.

The rearrangement links TRBV18 to TRBJ1-1; 7 bases fit TRBD1. The CDR3 totals 15 residues. The trim removed 4 bases at V and 3 bases at J, leaving 8 bases unmatched. CDR1 and CDR2 from the germline V gene are KGHSH and LQKENI. The CDR3 protein is CASSLQQGMDTEAFF. Written as DNA, the CDR3 is TGTGCCAGCTCACTACAACAGGGGATGGACACTGAAGCTTTCTTT.

The chain is built from TRBV5-6 and TRBJ2-3, with D tentatively TRBD1 (6 bases). In germline, CDR1 is SGHDT, CDR2 YYEEEE. CDR3 size: 15 residues. V was clipped by 0 bases and J by 9 bases, with 17 bases between them. CDR3 in amino acids: CASSLGGLMLATQYF. The CDR3 bases are TGTGCCAGCAGCTTGGGGGGGCTAATGCTGGCGACGCAGTATTTT. Variable domain in full (rest from reference TRBV5-6 and TRBJ2-3): DAGVTQSPTHLIKTRGQQVTLRCSPKSGHDTVSWYQQALGQGPQFIFQYYEEEERQRGNFPDRFSGHQFPNYSSELNVNALLLGDSALYLCASSLGGLMLATQYFGPGTRLTVL.

This rearrangement joins TRBV30 to TRBJ1-2; TRBD1 might be the D (5 bases). The ends were cut back, 0 bases at V and 8 bases at J, with 16 bases in the middle. Looked up from germline, CDR1 is GTSNPN and CDR2 is SVGIG (reference sequence). The CDR3 contains 14 residues. The chain's CDR3 is CAWSVRQGSGGYTF. In nucleotides, the CDR3 is TGTGCCTGGAGTGTTAGGCAGGGATCGGGAGGCTACACCTTC. Combining the CDR3 with reference TRBV30 and TRBJ1-2 gives the whole variable domain SQTIHQWPATLVQPVGSPLSLECTVEGTSNPNLYWYRQAAGRGLQLLFYSVGIGQISSEVPQNLSASRPQDRQFILSSKKLLLSDSGFYLCAWSVRQGSGGYTFGSGTRLTVV.

This clone showed up just a few times. The V call is TRBV7-2, the J call TRBJ2-3; a weak D match, TRBD1 (6 bases). CDR3 length: 17 amino acids. The V gene's germline CDR1 is SGHTA and CDR2 FQGNSA. V lost 0 bases and J 2 bases, leaving 15 bases between the germline ends. DNA for the CDR3: TGTGCCAGCAGCTTAGCGCTAGGCAGGGGCCCCACAGATACGCAGTATTTT. This translates into CASSLALGRGPTDTQYF.

This rearrangement joins TRBV14 to TRBJ1-2; 9 bases fit TRBD1. There are 14 residues in the CDR3. J was trimmed by 6 bases and V by 3 bases; bases with no gene match: 5. CDR1 is SGHDN, CDR2 FVKESK, per germline. CDR3 residues: CASSHQGQGDGYTF. Here the CDR3 DNA reads TGTGCCAGCAGCCACCAGGGACAGGGAGATGGCTACACCTTC.

The chain is built from TRBV27 and TRBJ2-3; 8 bases agree with TRBD1. This CDR3 has 16 amino acids. J gave up 0 bases and V 2 bases, and 4 bases lay outside the gene matches. Germline values: CDR1 MNHEY, CDR2 SMNVEV (reference sequence). CDR3 region: CASSLMGQASTDTQYF. The CDR3 DNA reads TGTGCCAGCAGTTTAATGGGACAGGCTAGCACAGATACGCAGTATTTT.

The table lists this clone with a few counts. The chain has TRBV27 and TRBJ2-3, with D possibly TRBD1 on 6 matching bases. The CDR3 has 13 residues. In germline, CDR1 is MNHEY, CDR2 SMNVEV (reference sequence). The CDR3 loop reads CYRPHRVPDTQYF. DNA of the CDR3: TGTTACCGCCCCCACAGGGTCCCAGATACGCAGTATTTT.

This chain connects TRBV29-1 to TRBJ2-3; D uncertain. In germline, CDR1 is SQVTM, CDR2 ANQGSEA. The CDR3 has 12 amino acids. The V gene lost 3 bases and the J gene lost 3 bases, with 7 bases spanning the gap. CDR3 nucleotide sequence: TGCAGCGTTGATCTGGGGACAGATACGCAGTATTTT. This gives the protein CSVDLGTDTQYF.

The chain joins TRBV13 to TRBJ2-7; D not certain. This CDR3 comprises 14 residues. V was pared by 2 bases and J by 7 bases, with 15 bases between. Germline V CDR1 and CDR2: PRHDT, FYEKMQ (reference sequence). CDR3 residues: CASSLRLPPREQYF. CDR3 nucleotides: TGTGCCAGCAGCTTACGGCTCCCCCCCCGGGAGCAGTACTTC.

This clone turned up a few times. The chain recombines TRBV9 with TRBJ2-1, with D possibly matching TRBD1 (6 bases). The CDR3 totals 15 residues. Between the trimmed V and J ends, which lost 0 bases and 2 bases, there was a span of 9 bases. Germline-derived CDR1 and CDR2 are SGDLS and YYNGEE. This CDR3 reads CASSVVTGPYNEQFF. CDR3 nucleotide sequence: TGTGCCAGCAGCGTAGTGACAGGACCCTACAATGAGCAGTTCTTC. The variable domain in full, completed from reference TRBV9 and TRBJ2-1, reads DSGVTQTPKHLITATGQRVTLRCSPRSGDLSVYWYQQSLDQGLQFLIQYYNGEERAKGNILERFSAQQFPDLHSELNLSSLELGDSALYFCASSVVTGPYNEQFFGPGTRLTVL.

The chain recombines TRBV4-3 with TRBJ2-7; maybe TRBD2 (5 bases). The V end was cut by 0 bases, the J end by 9 bases, with 12 bases between. The CDR3 sequence is 13 residues long. Germline CDR1 reads LGHNA; CDR2 reads YSLEER. The CDR3 here is CASSQDLGGRQYF. CDR3 coding DNA: TGCGCCAGCAGCCAAGATCTAGGAGGAAGGCAGTACTTC.

This chain joins TRBV28 and TRBJ2-7; no definite D call. Germline assignment: CDR1 MDHEN and CDR2 SYDVKM. The V gene lost 3 bases and the J gene lost 4 bases, with 10 bases spanning the gap. CDR3 length: 13 amino acids. The DNA of the CDR3 is TGTGCCAGCAGTTTGAAGGGATGGTACGAGCAGTACTTC. Amino acids: CASSLKGWYEQYF.

This clone appeared a few times. J is TRBJ1-4 and V is TRBV5-1; D is uncertain. V was cut by 1 base and J by 4 bases, with 5 bases left in between. Germline CDR1 is SGHRS and CDR2 is YFSETQ. The CDR3 has 13 residues. The CDR3 sequence: CASSLQVNEKLFF. The CDR3 nucleotides are TGCGCCAGCAGCTTGCAAGTTAATGAAAAACTGTTTTTT.

Within the sample, this clone is medium-sized. The chain couples TRBV14 to TRBJ2-7, with D unresolved. The CDR3 covers 13 residues. The germline V and J ends were trimmed by 2 bases and 9 bases, with 14 bases remaining between them. The germline V gene encodes CDR1 SGHDN and CDR2 FVKESK. CDR3 sequence: CASSQPVLGVQYF. CDR3 DNA: TGTGCCAGCAGCCAACCTGTTCTAGGTGTGCAGTACTTC. Full variable domain (rest looked up from reference TRBV14 and TRBJ2-7): EAGVTQFPSHSVIEKGQTVTLRCDPISGHDNLYWYRRVMGKEIKFLLHFVKESKQDESGMPNNRFLAERTGGTYSTLKVQPAELEDSGVYFCASSQPVLGVQYFGPGTRLTVT.

In regard to this clone: A much larger clone is a single base away; this may be a read error. The chain has TRBV14 and TRBJ2-7, with a weak D call TRBD1 (6 bases). With 2 bases removed from V and 0 bases from J, the gap between germline ends came to 8 bases. The germline gives CDR1 SGHDN, CDR2 FVKESK. This CDR3 is built from 14 residues. CDR3 protein: CASSQQGTSYEQYF. Written as DNA, the CDR3 is TGTGCCAGCAGCCAACAGGGGACCTCCTACGAGCAGTACTTC.

This clone came up a few times. The J gene is TRBJ1-1, the V gene TRBV5-6; D is ambiguous. The CDR3 loop spans 13 amino acids. V lost 4 bases and J 2 bases, leaving 9 bases between the germline ends. Germline V CDR1 and CDR2: SGHDT, YYEEEE. The CDR3 sequence: CASSRGFNTEAFF. The CDR3 nucleotides are TGTGCCAGCAGCCGGGGTTTTAACACTGAAGCTTTCTTT.

The gene calls are TRBV2 and TRBJ1-2; D is undetermined. Germline CDR1 reads SNHLY; CDR2 reads FYNNEI. Trimming took 7 bases from V and 8 from J, leaving 11 bases between them. The CDR3 spans 11 residues. This chain's CDR3 is CASIGEGGYTF. In DNA form, the CDR3 reads TGTGCCAGCATCGGTGAAGGGGGCTACACCTTC.

This chain joins TRBV6-1 and TRBJ2-5; D remains ambiguous. Trimming removed 4 bases from V and 9 bases from J, with 9 bases in between. The germline CDR1 and CDR2 sequences are MNHNS and SASEGT. CDR3 length equals 11 residues. The CDR3 nucleotides are TGTGCCAGCAGTGGATGGCAGGCCCAGTACTTC. This codes for CASSGWQAQYF.

Only a few counts were recorded for this clone. The chain links TRBV7-2 to TRBJ2-3; TRBD2 is a possible D gene (5 bases). The germline V gene encodes CDR1 SGHTA and CDR2 FQGNSA. The V end was cut by 7 bases, the J end by 6 bases, with 11 bases between. The CDR3 runs 12 residues. The DNA for the CDR3 is TGTGCCAGCACCCCCCCGGGGGATACGCAGTATTTT. This sequence encodes CASTPPGDTQYF.